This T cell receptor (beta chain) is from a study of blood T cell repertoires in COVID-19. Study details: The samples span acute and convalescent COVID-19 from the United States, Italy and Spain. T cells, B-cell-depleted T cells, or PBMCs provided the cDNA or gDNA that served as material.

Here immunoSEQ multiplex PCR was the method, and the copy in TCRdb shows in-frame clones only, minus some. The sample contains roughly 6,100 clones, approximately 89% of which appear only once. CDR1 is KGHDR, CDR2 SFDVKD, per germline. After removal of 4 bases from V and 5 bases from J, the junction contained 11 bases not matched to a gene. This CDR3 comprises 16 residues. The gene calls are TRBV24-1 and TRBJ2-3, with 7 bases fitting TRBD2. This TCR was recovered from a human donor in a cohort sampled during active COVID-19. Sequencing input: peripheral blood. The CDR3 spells CATSDPSGIGQDTQYF. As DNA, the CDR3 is TGTGCCACCAGTGACCCAAGCGGGATAGGACAAGATACGCAGTATTTT.